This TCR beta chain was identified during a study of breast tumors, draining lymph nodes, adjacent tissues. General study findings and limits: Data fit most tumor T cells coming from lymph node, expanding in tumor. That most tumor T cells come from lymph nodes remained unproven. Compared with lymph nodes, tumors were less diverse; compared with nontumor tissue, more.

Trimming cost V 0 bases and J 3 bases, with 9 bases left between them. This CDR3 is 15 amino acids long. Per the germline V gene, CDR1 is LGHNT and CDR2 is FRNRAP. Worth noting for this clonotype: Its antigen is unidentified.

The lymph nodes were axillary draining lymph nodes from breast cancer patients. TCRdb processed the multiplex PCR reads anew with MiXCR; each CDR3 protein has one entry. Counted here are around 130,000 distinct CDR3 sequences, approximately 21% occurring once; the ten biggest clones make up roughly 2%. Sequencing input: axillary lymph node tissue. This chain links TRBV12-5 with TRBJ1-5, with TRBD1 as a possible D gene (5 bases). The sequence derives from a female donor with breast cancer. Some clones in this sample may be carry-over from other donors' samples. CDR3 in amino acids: CASGLVDRNNQPQHF. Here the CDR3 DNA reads TGTGCTAGTGGTTTGGTAGACAGAAACAATCAGCCCCAGCATTTT.